This TCR beta chain is drawn from a study of blood T cell repertoires in COVID-19. Germline V lookup: CDR1 SGDLS, CDR2 YYNGEE. The CDR3 consists of 15 residues. V dropped 3 bases and J dropped 7 bases, with 18 bases sitting between them. Sequencing used immunoSEQ multiplex PCR; TCRdb keeps in-frame clones, though not all of them. This sample has hundreds of thousands of clones, with around 89% found just once. V and J are TRBV9 and TRBJ2-3; a possible D gene is TRBD2 (6 bases). This sequence originates from a young man who had recovered from COVID-19. Sequencing was done on a sample of PBMCs or T cells enriched from blood (not recorded which). DNA for the CDR3: TGTGCCAGCAGCGACCGGGACTTCCCTGTCCATACGCAGTATTTT. It encodes CASSDRDFPVHTQYF.